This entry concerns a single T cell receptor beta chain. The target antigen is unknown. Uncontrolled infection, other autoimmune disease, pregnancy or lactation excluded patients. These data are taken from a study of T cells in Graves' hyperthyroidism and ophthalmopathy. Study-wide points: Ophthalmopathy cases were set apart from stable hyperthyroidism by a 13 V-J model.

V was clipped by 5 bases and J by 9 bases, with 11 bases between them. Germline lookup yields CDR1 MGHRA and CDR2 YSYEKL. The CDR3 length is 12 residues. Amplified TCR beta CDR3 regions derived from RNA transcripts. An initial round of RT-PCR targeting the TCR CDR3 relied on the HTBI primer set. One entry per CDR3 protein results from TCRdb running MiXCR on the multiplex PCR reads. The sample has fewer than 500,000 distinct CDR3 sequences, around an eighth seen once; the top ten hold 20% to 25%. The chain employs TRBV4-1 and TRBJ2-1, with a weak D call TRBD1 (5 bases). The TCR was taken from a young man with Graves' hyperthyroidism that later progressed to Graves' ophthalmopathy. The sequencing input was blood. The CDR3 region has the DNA TGCGCCAGCAGCGAAAGGGGTGGTGAGCAGTTCTTC. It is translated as CASSERGGEQFF.